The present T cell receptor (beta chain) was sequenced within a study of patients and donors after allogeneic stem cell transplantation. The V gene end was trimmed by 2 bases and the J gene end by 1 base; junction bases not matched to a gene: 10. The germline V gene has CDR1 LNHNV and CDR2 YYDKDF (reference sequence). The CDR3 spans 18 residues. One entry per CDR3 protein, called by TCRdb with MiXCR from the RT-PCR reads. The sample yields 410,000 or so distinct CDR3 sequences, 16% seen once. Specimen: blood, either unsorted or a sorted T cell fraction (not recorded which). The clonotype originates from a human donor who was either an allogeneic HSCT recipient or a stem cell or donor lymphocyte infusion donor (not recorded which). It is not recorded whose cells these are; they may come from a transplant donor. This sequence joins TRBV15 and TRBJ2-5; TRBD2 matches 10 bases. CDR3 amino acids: CATSRRGLAVLSQETQYF. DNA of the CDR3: TGTGCCACCAGCAGAAGAGGACTAGCGGTTTTGAGCCAAGAGACCCAGTACTTC.